A few counts support the clone carrying this T cell receptor (beta chain). Its cognate antigen is unknown. These data are taken from a study of cytomegalovirus exposure and HLA in healthy donors. Notes on the study in general: Later analysis identified a missense DCLRE1C variant that was linked to TCR beta V- and J-gene trimming. Previously analyzed data showed that most TCR beta V segments were productive at a frequency of about 87% or about 30%. Roughly uniform depth of sequencing across donors was assumed in presence/absence analyses. Several of the most significant clusters appeared, in a later analysis, to be linked to common viral pathogens.

The CDR3 consists of 14 residues. The V gene's germline CDR1 is SGHDT and CDR2 YYEEEE. V was trimmed by 0 bases and J by 4 bases, leaving 10 bases between them. The PCR made use of 60 Vbeta and 13 Jbeta primers. Some clones are missing from TCRdb's copy, which holds only in-frame ones; the method was immunoSEQ multiplex PCR. Of roughly 240,000 clones listed, around 78% are singletons. Sample: PBMCs. The receptor comes from a boy between 10 and 17 years old in good health and CMV-seronegative. J is TRBJ1-1 and V is TRBV5-6, with D possibly TRBD1 on 6 matching bases. The CDR3 loop is CASSLVRGGTEAFF. Here the CDR3 DNA reads TGTGCCAGCAGCTTGGTGAGGGGGGGCACTGAAGCTTTCTTT.